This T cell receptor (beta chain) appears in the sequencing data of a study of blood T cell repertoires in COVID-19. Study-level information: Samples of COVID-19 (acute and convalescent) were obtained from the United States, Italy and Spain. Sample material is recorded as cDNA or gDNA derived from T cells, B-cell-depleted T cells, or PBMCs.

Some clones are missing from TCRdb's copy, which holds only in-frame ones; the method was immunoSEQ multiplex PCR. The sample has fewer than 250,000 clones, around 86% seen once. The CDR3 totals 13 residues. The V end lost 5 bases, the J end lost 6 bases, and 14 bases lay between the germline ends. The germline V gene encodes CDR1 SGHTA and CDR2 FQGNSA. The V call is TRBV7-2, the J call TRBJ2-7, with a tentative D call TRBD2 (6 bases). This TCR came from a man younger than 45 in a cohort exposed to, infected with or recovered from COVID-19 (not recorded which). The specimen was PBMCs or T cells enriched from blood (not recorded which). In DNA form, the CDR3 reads TGTGCCAGCAGCCCTACATCCGGGAGCGAGCAGTACTTC. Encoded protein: CASSPTSGSEQYF.